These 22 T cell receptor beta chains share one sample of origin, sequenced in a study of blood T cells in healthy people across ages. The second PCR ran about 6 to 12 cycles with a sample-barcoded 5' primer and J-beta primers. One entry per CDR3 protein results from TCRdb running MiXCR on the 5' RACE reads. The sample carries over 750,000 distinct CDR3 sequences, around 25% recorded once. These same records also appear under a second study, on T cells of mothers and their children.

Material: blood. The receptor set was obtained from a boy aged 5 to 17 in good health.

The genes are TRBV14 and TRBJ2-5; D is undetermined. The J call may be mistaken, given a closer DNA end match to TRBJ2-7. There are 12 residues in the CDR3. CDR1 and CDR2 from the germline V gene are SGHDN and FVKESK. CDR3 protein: CASSQVYYEQYF. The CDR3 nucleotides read TGTGCCAGCAGCCAAGTCTACTACGAGCAGTACTTC.

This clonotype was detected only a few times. In nucleotides, the CDR3 is TGTGCCAGCAGCTTAGGTGGCGGGGGGGCCGGAGATACGCAGTATTTT. It codes for CASSLGGGGAGDTQYF. J is TRBJ2-3 and V is TRBV7-2; 9 positions agree with TRBD2. The trim removed 1 base at V and 5 bases at J, leaving 7 bases unmatched. The CDR3 runs 16 residues. Germline lookup yields CDR1 SGHTA and CDR2 FQGNSA.

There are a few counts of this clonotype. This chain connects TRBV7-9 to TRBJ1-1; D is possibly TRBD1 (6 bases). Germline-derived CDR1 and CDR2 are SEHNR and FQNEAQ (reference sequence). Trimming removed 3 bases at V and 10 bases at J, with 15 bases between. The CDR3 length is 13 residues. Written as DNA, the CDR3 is TGTGCCAGCAGCTTCCGACAGGATATACGAGCTTTCTTT. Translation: CASSFRQDIRAFF.

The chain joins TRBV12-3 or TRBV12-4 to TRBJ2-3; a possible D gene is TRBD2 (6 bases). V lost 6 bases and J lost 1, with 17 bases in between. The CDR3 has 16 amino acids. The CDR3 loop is CASSPSPVAGTDTQYF. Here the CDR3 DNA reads TGTGCCAGCAGCCCTAGCCCGGTAGCGGGCACAGATACGCAGTATTTT.

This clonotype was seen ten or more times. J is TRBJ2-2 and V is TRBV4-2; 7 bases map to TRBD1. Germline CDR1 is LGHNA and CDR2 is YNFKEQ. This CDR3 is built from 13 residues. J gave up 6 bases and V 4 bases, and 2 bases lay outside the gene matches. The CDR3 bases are TGTGCCAGCAGCCCCCAGGGGGCCGGGGAGCTGTTTTTT. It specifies CASSPQGAGELFF.

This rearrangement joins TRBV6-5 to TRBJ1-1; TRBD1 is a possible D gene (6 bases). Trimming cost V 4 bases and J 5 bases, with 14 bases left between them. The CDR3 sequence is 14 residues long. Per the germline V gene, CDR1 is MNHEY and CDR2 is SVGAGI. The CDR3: CASSFGQRGTEAFF. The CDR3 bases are TGTGCCAGCAGTTTTGGACAGCGAGGGACTGAAGCTTTCTTT.

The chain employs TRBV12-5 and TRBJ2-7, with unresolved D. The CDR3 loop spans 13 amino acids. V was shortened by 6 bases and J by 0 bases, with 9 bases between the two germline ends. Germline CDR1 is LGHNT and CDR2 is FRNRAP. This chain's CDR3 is CASGATPSYEQYF. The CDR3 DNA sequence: TGTGCTAGTGGAGCTACACCCTCCTACGAGCAGTACTTC.

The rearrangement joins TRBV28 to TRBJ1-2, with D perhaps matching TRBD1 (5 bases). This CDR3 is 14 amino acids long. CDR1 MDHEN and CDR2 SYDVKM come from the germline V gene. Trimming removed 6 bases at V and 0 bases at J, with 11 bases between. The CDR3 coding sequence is TGTGCCAGCAGCAGGGACGGTACTAACTATGGCTACACCTTC. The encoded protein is CASSRDGTNYGYTF.

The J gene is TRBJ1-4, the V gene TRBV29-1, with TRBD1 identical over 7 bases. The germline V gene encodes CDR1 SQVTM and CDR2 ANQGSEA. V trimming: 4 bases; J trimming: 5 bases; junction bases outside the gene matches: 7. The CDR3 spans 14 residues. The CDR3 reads CSVGETGINEKLFF. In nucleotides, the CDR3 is TGCAGCGTTGGGGAGACAGGGATCAATGAAAAACTGTTTTTT.

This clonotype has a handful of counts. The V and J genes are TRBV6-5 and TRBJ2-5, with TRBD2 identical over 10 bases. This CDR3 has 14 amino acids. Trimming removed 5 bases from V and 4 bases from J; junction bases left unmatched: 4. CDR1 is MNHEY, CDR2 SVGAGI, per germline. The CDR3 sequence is CASSLAGEGETQYF. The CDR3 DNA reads TGTGCCAGCAGTCTAGCGGGAGAGGGAGAGACCCAGTACTTC.

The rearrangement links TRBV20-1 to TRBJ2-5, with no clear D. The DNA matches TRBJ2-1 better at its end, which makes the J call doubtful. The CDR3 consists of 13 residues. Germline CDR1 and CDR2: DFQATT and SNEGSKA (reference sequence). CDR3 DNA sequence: TGCAGTGCTAGAGATGACCCCTACAATGAGCAGTTCTTC. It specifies CSARDDPYNEQFF.

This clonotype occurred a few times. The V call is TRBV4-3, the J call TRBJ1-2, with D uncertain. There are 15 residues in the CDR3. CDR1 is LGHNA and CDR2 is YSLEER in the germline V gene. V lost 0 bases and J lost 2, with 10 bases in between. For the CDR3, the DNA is TGCGCCAGCAGCCAAGATAGGTCCGCGAACTATGGCTACACCTTC. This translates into CASSQDRSANYGYTF.

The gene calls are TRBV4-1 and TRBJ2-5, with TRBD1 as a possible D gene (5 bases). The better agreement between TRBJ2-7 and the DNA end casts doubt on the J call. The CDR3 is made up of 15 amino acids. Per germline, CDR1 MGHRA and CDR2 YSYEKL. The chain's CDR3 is CASSQAFQGSYEQYF. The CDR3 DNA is TGCGCCAGCAGCCAAGCTTTCCAGGGTTCCTACGAGCAGTACTTC.

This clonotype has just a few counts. CDR3 coding DNA: TGTGCCAGCCCGCTGGCAGGCAGCCTTCAAGAGACCCAGTACTTC. The encoded protein is CASPLAGSLQETQYF. The V call is TRBV2, the J call TRBJ2-5; D is unclear. V lost 8 bases and J 2 bases, leaving 18 bases between the germline ends. The CDR3 extends over 15 amino acids. Per germline, CDR1 SNHLY and CDR2 FYNNEI.

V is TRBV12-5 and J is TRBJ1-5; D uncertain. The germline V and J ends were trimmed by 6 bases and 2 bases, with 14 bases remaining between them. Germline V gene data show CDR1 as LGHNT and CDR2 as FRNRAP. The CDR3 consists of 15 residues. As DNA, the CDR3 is TGTGCTAGTGGCCCTGATTCGACGGGCAATCAGCCCCAGCATTTT. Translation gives CASGPDSTGNQPQHF.

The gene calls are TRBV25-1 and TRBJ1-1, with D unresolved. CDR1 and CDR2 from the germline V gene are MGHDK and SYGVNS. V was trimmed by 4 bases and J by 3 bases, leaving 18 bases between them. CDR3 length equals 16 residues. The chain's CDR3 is CASSALETGYDTEAFF. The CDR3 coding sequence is TGTGCCAGCAGTGCGCTTGAGACGGGTTATGACACTGAAGCTTTCTTT.

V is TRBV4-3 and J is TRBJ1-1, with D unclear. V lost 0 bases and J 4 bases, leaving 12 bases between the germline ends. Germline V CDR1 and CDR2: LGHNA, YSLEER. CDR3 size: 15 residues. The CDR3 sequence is CASSQEKDLSTEAFF. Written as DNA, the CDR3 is TGCGCCAGCAGCCAAGAGAAGGATTTGAGCACTGAAGCTTTCTTT.

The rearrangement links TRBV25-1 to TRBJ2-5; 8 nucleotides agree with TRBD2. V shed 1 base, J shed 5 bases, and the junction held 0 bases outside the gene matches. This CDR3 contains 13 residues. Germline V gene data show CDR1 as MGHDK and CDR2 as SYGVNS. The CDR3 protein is CASSESGGETQYF. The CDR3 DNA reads TGTGCCAGCAGTGAATCGGGGGGGGAGACCCAGTACTTC.

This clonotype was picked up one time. The CDR3 is CASSFGGRNEQFF. CDR3 sequence (DNA): TGTGCCAGCAGCTTTGGCGGGAGGAATGAGCAGTTCTTC. This rearrangement joins TRBV7-6 to TRBJ2-1; 8 nucleotides align to TRBD2. Trimming took 3 bases from V and 7 from J; bases not matched to a gene: 2. The CDR3 is made up of 13 amino acids. Germline values: CDR1 SGHVS, CDR2 FNYEAQ. Based on the CDR3 plus reference TRBV7-6 and TRBJ2-1, the full variable domain is GAGVSQSPRYKVTKRGQDVALRCDPISGHVSLYWYRQALGQGPEFLTYFNYEAQQDKSGLPNDRFSAERPEGSISTLTIQRTEQRDSAMYRCASSFGGRNEQFFGPGTRLTVL.

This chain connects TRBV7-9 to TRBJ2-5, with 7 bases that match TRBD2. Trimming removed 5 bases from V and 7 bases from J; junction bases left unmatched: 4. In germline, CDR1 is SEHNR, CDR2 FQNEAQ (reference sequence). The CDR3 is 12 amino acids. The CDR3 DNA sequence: TGTGCCAGCAGCCCCCCTAGCGGGACCCAGTACTTC. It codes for CASSPPSGTQYF.

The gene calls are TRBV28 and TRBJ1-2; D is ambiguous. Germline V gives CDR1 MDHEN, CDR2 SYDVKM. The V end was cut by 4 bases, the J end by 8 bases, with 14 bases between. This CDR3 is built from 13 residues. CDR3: CASSSGPSWGYTF. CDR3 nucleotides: TGTGCCAGCAGTTCCGGACCTAGTTGGGGCTACACCTTC.

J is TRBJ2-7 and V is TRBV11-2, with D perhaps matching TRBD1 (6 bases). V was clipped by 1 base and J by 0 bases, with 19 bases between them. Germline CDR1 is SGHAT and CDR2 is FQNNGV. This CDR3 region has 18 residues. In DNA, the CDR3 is TGTGCCAGCAGCTTAGGGAGGTTTCTGGGACATTTCTCCTACGAGCAGTACTTC. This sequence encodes CASSLGRFLGHFSYEQYF.